One and the same sample provided the 2 T cell receptor beta chains below, sequenced in a study of chemoradiotherapy in HPV16-positive cancers. Using immunoSEQ multiplex PCR, the repertoire was profiled, and TCRdb retains in-frame clones only, with some absent. The sample consists of about 5,400 clones, approximately 89% of them appearing once. Sequencing used blood, obtained from a patient who underwent chemoradiotherapy. Every receptor here comes from a human donor with HPV-associated anogenital cancer.

The chain recombines TRBV6-5 with TRBJ2-7; 12 positions agree with TRBD2. The germline CDR1 and CDR2 sequences are MNHEY and SVGAGI. Trimming took 6 bases from V and 6 from J; bases not matched to a gene: 6. This CDR3 comprises 14 residues. The CDR3 region is CASRPSGRAVEQYF. The CDR3 DNA sequence: TGTGCCAGCAGACCTAGCGGGAGGGCTGTCGAGCAGTACTTC.

This chain joins TRBV27 and TRBJ2-1; no reliable D call. CDR3 length: 13 amino acids. The V gene's germline CDR1 is MNHEY and CDR2 SMNVEV (reference sequence). Trimming shortened V by 7 bases and J by 4 bases, and 11 bases separated the two germline ends. The chain's CDR3 is CASTAGPYNEQFF. In DNA form, the CDR3 reads TGTGCCAGCACCGCCGGGCCATACAATGAGCAGTTCTTC.